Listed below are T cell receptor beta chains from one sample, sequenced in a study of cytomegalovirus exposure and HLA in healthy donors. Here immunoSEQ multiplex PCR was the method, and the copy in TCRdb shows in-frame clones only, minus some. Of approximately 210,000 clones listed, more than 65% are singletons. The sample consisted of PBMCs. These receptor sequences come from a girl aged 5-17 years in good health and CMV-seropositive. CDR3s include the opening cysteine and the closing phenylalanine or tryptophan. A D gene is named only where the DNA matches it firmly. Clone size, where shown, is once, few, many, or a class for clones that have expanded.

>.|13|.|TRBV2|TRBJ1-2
TGTGCCAGCAGAGAGGCTCAGCTTTATGGCTACACCTTC
CASREAQLYGYTF
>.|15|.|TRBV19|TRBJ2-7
TGTGCCAGTAGTCAACGGGGGTGGGATGAAAACGAGCAGTACTTC
CASSQRGWDENEQYF
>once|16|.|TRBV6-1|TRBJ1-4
TGTGCCAGCAGTGAAAGCCGGACAGCAACTAATGAAAAACTGTTTTTT
CASSESRTATNEKLFF
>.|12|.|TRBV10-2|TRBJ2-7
TGCGCCAGCAGCCGGACCGAGGGCGAGCAGTACTTC
CASSRTEGEQYF
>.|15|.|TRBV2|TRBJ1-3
TGTGCCAGCAGTGCGGACAGTTACTCTGGAAACACCATATATTTT
CASSADSYSGNTIYF
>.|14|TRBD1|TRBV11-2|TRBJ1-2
TGTGCCAGCAGCTTATCGGACAGGGGGTTTGGCTACACCTTC
CASSLSDRGFGYTF
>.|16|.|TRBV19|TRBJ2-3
TGTGCCAGTAGCCCTTTTAGACTGGCCCTCACAGATACGCAGTATTTT
CASSPFRLALTDTQYF
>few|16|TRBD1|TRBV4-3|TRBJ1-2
TGCGCCAGCAGCCAAGATCAGACAGGGATTAACTATGGCTACACCTTC
CASSQDQTGINYGYTF
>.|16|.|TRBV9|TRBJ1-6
TGTGCCAGCAGCGTAGACAGGCAGATCGGTAATTCACCCCTCCACTTT
CASSVDRQIGNSPLHF
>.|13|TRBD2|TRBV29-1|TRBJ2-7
TGCAGCGTTGAGCGGGGGGGAGGCTACGAGCAGTACTTC
CSVERGGGYEQYF
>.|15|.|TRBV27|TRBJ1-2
TGTGCCAGCAGTTTATCTGGGTTACAGAAGTATGGCTACACCTTC
CASSLSGLQKYGYTF
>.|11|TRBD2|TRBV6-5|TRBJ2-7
TGTGCCAGCCGACTAGCATACGAGCAGTACTTC
CASRLAYEQYF
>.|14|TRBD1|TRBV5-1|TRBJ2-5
TGCGCCAGCAGCTGGACAGGGTCCCAAGAGACCCAGTACTTC
CASSWTGSQETQYF
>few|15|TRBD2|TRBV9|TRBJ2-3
TGTGCCAGCAGCTTGCGCAGCGGGGGGGCAGATACGCAGTATTTT
CASSLRSGGADTQYF
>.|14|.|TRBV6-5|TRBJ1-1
TGTGCCAGCAGTTCAGGGGCCAGGAACACTGAAGCTTTCTTT
CASSSGARNTEAFF
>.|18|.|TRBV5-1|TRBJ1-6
TGCGCCAGCAGCCCTGGTGGCAGTTTCGTCTCCTATAATTCACCCCTCCACTTT
CASSPGGSFVSYNSPLHF
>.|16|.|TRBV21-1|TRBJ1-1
TGTGCCAGCAGCAAAGGGGAACACATACAGGGTACTGAAGCTTTCTTT
CASSKGEHIQGTEAFF
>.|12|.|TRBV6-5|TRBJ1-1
TGTGCCAGCAGTCCCTGGGGGAGGGAAGCTTTCTTT
CASSPWGREAFF
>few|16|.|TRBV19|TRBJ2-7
TGTGCCAGTAGTCTCGGACCGGGACAAGGGGACTACGAGCAGTACTTC
CASSLGPGQGDYEQYF
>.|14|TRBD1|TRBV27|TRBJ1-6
TGTGCCAGCAGTTTAAAGGGACAGAATTCACCCCTCCACTTT
CASSLKGQNSPLHF
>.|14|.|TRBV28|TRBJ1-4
TGTGCCAGCACTACTTCGAGGACTAATGAAAAACTGTTTTTT
CASTTSRTNEKLFF
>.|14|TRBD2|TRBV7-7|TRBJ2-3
TGTGCCAGCAGCTTAGCCGGGGGGTCAGATACGCAGTATTTT
CASSLAGGSDTQYF
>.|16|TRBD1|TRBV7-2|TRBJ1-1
TGTGCCAGCAGCCGCTCAAGGGGGCCTCGACACACTGAAGCTTTCTTT
CASSRSRGPRHTEAFF
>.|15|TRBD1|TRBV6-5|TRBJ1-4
TGTGCCAGCAGTTACTCATGGACAGGGAAGGAAAAACTGTTTTTT
CASSYSWTGKEKLFF
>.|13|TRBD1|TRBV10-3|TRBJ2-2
TGTGCCATACGGACAGGGTGGACCGGGGAGCTGTTTTTT
CAIRTGWTGELFF
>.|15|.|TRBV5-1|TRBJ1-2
TGCGCCAGCAGCACGGACAGCAAAGCTAACTATGGCTACACCTTC
CASSTDSKANYGYTF
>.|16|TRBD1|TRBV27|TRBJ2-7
TGTGCCAGCAGTTGGGGTCCGGGACAGCTCTCCTACGAGCAGTACTTC
CASSWGPGQLSYEQYF
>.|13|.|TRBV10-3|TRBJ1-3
TGTGCCATCAATACAGTCTCTGGAAACACCATATATTTT
CAINTVSGNTIYF
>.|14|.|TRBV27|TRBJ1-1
TGTGCCAGCAGTTTATTGGCCAGGAACACTGAAGCTTTCTTT
CASSLLARNTEAFF
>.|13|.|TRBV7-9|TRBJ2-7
TGTGCCAGCAGCTTTGACAGATCCTACGAGCAGTACTTC
CASSFDRSYEQYF
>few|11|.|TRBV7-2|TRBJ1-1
TGTGCCAGCAGCTTTCAGGTTGAAGCTTTCTTT
CASSFQVEAFF
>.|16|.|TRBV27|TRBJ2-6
TGTGCCAGCAGTTTATCAGGGGTTAGCGGGGCCAACGTCCTGACTTTC
CASSLSGVSGANVLTF
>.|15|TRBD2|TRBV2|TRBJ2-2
TGTGCCAGCAGTGGAGAGACTAGCGGGGTCGGGGAGCTGTTTTTT
CASSGETSGVGELFF
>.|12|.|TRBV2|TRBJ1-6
TGTGCCAGCAGTATAGCCGATTCACCCCTCCACTTT
CASSIADSPLHF
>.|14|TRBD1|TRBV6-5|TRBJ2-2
TGTGCCAGCAGTTGGGGACAGGGGATAGGGGAGCTGTTTTTT
CASSWGQGIGELFF
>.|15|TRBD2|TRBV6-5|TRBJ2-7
TGTGCCAGCAGCCCCGTACTAGCGTTCTCCTACGAGCAGTACTTC
CASSPVLAFSYEQYF
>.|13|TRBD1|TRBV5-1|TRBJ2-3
TGCGCCAGCAGCAGCACAGGGGACGATACGCAGTATTTT
CASSSTGDDTQYF
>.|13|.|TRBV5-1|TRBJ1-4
TGCGCCAGTAAGGAGGGGGGGAATGAAAAACTGTTTTTT
CASKEGGNEKLFF
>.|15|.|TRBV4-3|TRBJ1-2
TGCGCCAGCAGCCGAACCGGGACTGGAAACTATGGCTACACCTTC
CASSRTGTGNYGYTF
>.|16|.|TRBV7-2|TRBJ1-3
TGTGCCAGCAGCTTAGCGGGGGTGACAGGTGGAAACACCATATATTTT
CASSLAGVTGGNTIYF
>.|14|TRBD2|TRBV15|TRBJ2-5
TGTGCCACCAGCCCCGGGACTAGCAGGGAGACCCAGTACTTC
CATSPGTSRETQYF
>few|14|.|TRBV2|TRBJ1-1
TGTGCCAGCGGTGGGGGAGCGGTGAACACTGAAGCTTTCTTT
CASGGGAVNTEAFF
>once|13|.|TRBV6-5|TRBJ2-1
TGTGCCAGCAGTTCGGCAGGGGAAGGAGGGCAGTTCTTC
CASSSAGEGGQFF
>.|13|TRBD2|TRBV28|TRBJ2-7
TGTGCCAGCAGTGCCGGGGGAGGGTACGAGCAGTACTTC
CASSAGGGYEQYF
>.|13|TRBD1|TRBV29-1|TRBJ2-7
TGCAGCGTTGGGACAGGGTCCCCCTACGAGCAGTACTTC
CSVGTGSPYEQYF
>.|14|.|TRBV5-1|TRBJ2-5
TGCGCCAGCAGCTTGTTGTCACTTCAAGAGACCCAGTACTTC
CASSLLSLQETQYF
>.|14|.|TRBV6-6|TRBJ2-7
TGTGCCAGCAGTTCGTCGGACACCTCCTACGAGCAGTACTTC
CASSSSDTSYEQYF
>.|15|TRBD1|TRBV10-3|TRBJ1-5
TGTGCCATCAGTTCACCCGGGACAGGGAATCAGCCCCAGCATTTT
CAISSPGTGNQPQHF
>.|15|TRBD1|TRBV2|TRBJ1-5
TGTGCCAGCAGCGAGTTTACAGGGGCCGGACGGCCCCAGCATTTT
CASSEFTGAGRPQHF
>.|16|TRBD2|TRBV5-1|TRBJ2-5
TGCGCCAGCAGCTTGGAGGGGTGGGAGGGGTTGAAGACCCAGTACTTC
CASSLEGWEGLKTQYF
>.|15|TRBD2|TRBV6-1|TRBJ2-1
TGTGCCAGCAGTGAACGGGGGGACGCCTACAATGAGCAGTTCTTC
CASSERGDAYNEQFF
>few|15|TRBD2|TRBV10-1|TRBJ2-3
TGCGCCAGCGGGGGGACTAGCGGGAACACAGATACGCAGTATTTT
CASGGTSGNTDTQYF
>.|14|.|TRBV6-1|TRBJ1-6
TGTGCCAGCAGTGAAGCGGTAGATAATTCACCCCTCCACTTT
CASSEAVDNSPLHF
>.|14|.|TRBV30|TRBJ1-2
TGTGCCTGGAGTGTACAGTACAAGGTCTATGGCTACACCTTC
CAWSVQYKVYGYTF
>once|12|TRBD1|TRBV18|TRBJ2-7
TGTGCCAGCTCACCAGGGGACAGCGAGCAGTACTTC
CASSPGDSEQYF